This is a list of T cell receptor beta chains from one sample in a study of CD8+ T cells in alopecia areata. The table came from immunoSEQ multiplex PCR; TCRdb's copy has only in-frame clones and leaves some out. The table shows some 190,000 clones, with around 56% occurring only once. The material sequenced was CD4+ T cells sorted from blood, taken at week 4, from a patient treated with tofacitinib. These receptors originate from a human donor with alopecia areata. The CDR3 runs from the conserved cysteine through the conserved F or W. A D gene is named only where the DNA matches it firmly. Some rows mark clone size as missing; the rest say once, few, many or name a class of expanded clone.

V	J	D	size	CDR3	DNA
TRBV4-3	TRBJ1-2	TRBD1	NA	CASSQLGQGENYGYTF	TGCGCCAGCAGCCAACTAGGACAGGGTGAGAACTATGGCTACACCTTC
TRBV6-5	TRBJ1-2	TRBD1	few	CASNKGQNYGYTF	TGTGCCAGCAACAAGGGACAGAACTATGGCTACACCTTC
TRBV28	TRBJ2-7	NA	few	CASGKIEDWGYEQYF	TGTGCCAGCGGGAAAATTGAGGACTGGGGGTACGAGCAGTACTTC
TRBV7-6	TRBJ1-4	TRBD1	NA	CASSLSVGQGGSEKLFF	TGTGCCAGCAGCTTATCGGTAGGACAGGGAGGAAGTGAAAAACTGTTTTTT
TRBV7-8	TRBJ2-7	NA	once	CASSFTGLRGEQYF	TGTGCCAGCAGCTTTACAGGGCTCAGAGGCGAGCAGTACTTC
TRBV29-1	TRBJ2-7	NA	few	CSVRQAAYEQYF	TGCAGCGTACGACAGGCCGCCTACGAGCAGTACTTC
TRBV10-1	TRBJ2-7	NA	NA	CARGQSTFYEQYF	TGCGCCAGAGGACAGAGTACTTTCTACGAGCAGTACTTC
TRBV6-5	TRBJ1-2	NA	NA	CASSFQVGYGYTF	TGTGCCAGCAGTTTCCAGGTTGGCTATGGCTACACCTTC
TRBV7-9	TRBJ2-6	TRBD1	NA	CASSRLTGGTSGANVLTF	TGTGCCAGCAGCAGGTTGACAGGGGGCACCTCTGGGGCCAACGTCCTGACTTTC
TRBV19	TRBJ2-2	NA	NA	CASSIDRGAARTGELFF	TGTGCCAGTAGTATAGATCGGGGAGCGGCACGGACCGGGGAGCTGTTTTTT
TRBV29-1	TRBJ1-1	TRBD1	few	CSVAGAGGRNTEAFF	TGCAGCGTTGCGGGCGCAGGGGGTAGGAACACTGAAGCTTTCTTT
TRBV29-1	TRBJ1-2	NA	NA	CSVLRASGDGYTF	TGCAGCGTTCTGAGAGCCTCAGGGGATGGCTACACCTTC
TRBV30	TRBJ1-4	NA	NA	CAWSVRMGGGEKLFF	TGTGCCTGGAGTGTACGGATGGGGGGCGGTGAAAAACTGTTTTTT
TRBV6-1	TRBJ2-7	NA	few	CASSEQGKGEQYF	TGTGCCAGCAGTGAACAGGGTAAGGGCGAGCAGTACTTC
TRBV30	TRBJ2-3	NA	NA	CAWSVRGAQDTQYF	TGTGCCTGGAGTGTAAGAGGGGCTCAAGATACGCAGTATTTT
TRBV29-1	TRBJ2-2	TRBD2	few	CSVATVAGGGGELFF	TGCAGCGTTGCAACCGTGGCGGGAGGCGGCGGGGAGCTGTTTTTT
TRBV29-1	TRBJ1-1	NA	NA	CSVVTRYTEAFF	TGCAGCGTTGTGACCCGTTACACTGAAGCTTTCTTT
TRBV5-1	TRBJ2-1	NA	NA	CASSSLSISRSYNEQFF	TGCGCCAGCAGCTCGCTATCTATTAGCCGCTCCTACAATGAGCAGTTCTTC
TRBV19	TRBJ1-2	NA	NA	CASRTASNYGYTF	TGTGCCAGCCGGACAGCGAGTAACTATGGCTACACCTTC
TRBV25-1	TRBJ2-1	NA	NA	CASSVGYVNEQFF	TGTGCCAGCAGTGTTGGTTACGTCAATGAGCAGTTCTTC
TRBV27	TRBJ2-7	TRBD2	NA	CASSPSGRRGEQYF	TGTGCCAGCAGCCCTAGCGGGAGAAGAGGAGAGCAGTACTTC
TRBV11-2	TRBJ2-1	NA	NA	CASTIGGQSYNEQFF	TGTGCCAGCACCATCGGGGGACAGTCCTACAATGAGCAGTTCTTC
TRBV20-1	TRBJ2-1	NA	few	CSARGDNEQFF	TGCAGTGCTAGAGGGGATAATGAGCAGTTCTTC
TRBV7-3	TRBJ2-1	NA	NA	CASSSGPGLYNEQFF	TGTGCCAGCAGCTCTGGCCCGGGACTCTACAATGAGCAGTTCTTC
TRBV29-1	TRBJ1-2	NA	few	CSVGGPSTNYGYTF	TGCAGCGTTGGCGGACCGTCAACTAACTATGGCTACACCTTC
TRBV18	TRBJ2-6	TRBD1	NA	CASGDRDRGSAGANVLTF	TGTGCCAGCGGAGATCGGGACAGGGGATCTGCTGGGGCCAACGTCCTGACTTTC
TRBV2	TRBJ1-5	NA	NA	CASNRQANQPQHF	TGTGCCAGCAATCGACAGGCCAATCAGCCCCAGCATTTT
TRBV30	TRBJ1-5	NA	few	CAWSVSGDQPQHF	TGTGCCTGGAGTGTATCGGGGGATCAGCCCCAGCATTTT
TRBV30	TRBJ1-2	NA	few	CAWNSGTAYGYTF	TGTGCCTGGAACTCCGGGACGGCCTATGGCTACACCTTC
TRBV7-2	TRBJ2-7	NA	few	CASSPKGGLPLEQYF	TGTGCCAGCAGCCCGAAGGGGGGACTTCCCCTCGAGCAGTACTTC
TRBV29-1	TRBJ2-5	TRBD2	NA	CSVATSGSSGETQYF	TGCAGCGTGGCGACTAGCGGGAGTTCTGGAGAGACCCAGTACTTC
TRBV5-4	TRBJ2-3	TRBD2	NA	CASSPGGRGTDTQYF	TGTGCCAGCAGCCCCGGCGGGAGGGGCACAGATACGCAGTATTTT
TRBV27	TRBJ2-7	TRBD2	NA	CASRPSGRAPEQYF	TGTGCCAGCAGACCTAGCGGGAGGGCGCCCGAGCAGTACTTC
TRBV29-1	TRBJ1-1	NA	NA	CSVEDIQRDEAFF	TGCAGCGTTGAAGATATACAGAGAGATGAAGCTTTCTTT
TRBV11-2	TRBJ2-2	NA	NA	CASSSGTARAGELFF	TGTGCCAGCAGCTCCGGGACCGCGAGGGCCGGGGAGCTGTTTTTT
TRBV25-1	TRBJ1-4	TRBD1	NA	CASSEAGGSNEKLFF	TGTGCCAGCAGTGAGGCAGGGGGCTCTAATGAAAAACTGTTTTTT
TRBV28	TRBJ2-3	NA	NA	CASSSAAGTSTDTQYF	TGTGCCAGCAGTTCCGCAGCGGGTACTAGCACAGATACGCAGTATTTT
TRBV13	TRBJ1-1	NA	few	CASSSRRHYTEAFF	TGTGCCAGCAGCTCCCGACGTCATTACACTGAAGCTTTCTTT
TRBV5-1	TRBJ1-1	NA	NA	CASSLVSDTEAFF	TGCGCCAGCAGCTTGGTATCCGACACTGAAGCTTTCTTT
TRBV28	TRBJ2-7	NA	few	CASSSTGHSYEQYF	TGTGCCAGCAGTTCTACAGGGCACTCCTACGAGCAGTACTTC
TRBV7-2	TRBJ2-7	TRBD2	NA	CASSFRTSGENSYEQYF	TGTGCCAGCAGCTTTCGGACTAGCGGGGAGAACTCCTACGAGCAGTACTTC
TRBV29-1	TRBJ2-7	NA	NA	CSVGANYEQYF	TGCAGCGTAGGGGCTAACTACGAGCAGTACTTC
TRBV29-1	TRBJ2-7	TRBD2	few	CSVETSGTYEQYF	TGCAGCGTGGAAACTAGCGGTACCTACGAGCAGTACTTC
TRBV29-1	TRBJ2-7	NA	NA	CSVAGPYEQYF	TGCAGCGTTGCTGGCCCCTACGAGCAGTACTTC
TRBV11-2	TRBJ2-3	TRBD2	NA	CASSQAGSGLDTQYF	TGTGCCAGCAGCCAAGCGGGGTCTGGGTTAGATACGCAGTATTTT
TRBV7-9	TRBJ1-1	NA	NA	CASSFNSGGHRRTEAFF	TGTGCCAGCAGCTTTAATTCCGGGGGACACCGTCGCACTGAAGCTTTCTTT
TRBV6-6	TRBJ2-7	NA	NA	CASSIGTAFYEQYF	TGTGCCAGCAGTATCGGGACGGCCTTTTACGAGCAGTACTTC
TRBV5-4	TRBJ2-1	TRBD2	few	CASSSGLAGGRGEQFF	TGTGCCAGCAGCTCGGGACTAGCGGGAGGCCGTGGAGAGCAGTTCTTC
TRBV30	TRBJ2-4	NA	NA	CAWSKVAKNIQYF	TGTGCCTGGAGTAAGGTAGCCAAAAACATTCAGTACTTC
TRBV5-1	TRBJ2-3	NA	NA	CASSLGGGGTDTQYF	TGCGCCAGCAGCTTGGGCGGAGGTGGGACAGATACGCAGTATTTT
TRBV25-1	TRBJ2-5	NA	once	CASSEFVLVETQYF	TGTGCCAGCAGTGAATTTGTATTGGTAGAGACCCAGTACTTC
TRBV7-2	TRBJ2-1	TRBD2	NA	CASSLDPSGISNEQFF	TGTGCCAGCAGCTTAGATCCCAGCGGGATTTCTAATGAGCAGTTCTTC
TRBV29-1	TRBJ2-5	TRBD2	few	CSVGWRGMETQYF	TGCAGCGTTGGATGGCGGGGGATGGAGACCCAGTACTTC
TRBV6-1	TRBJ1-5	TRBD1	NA	CASSEALSQGAWQPQHF	TGTGCCAGCAGTGAAGCGCTTTCACAGGGGGCTTGGCAGCCCCAGCATTTT
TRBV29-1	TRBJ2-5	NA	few	CSVGEGETQYF	TGCAGCGTTGGCGAGGGGGAGACCCAGTACTTC